The rows below give T cell receptor beta chains drawn from one sample of a study of monozygotic twins with inflammatory bowel disease. TCRdb re-called the 5' RACE reads and gives one entry per CDR3 protein, without DNA. The sample yields about 160,000 distinct CDR3 sequences, of which the top ten take up approximately 2.5%. Material: blood. Every receptor here comes from a human donor with ulcerative colitis or Crohn's disease, or a healthy co-twin of an affected twin (not recorded which). The CDR3 runs from the conserved cysteine through the conserved F or W.

J	V	CDR3
TRBJ2-1	TRBV27	CASSHREVQFF
TRBJ2-7	TRBV7-2	CASSSTGTTYSSEQYF
TRBJ2-2	TRBV5-1	CASSLALDTGELFF
TRBJ1-1	TRBV30	CAWSVFGYITEAFF
TRBJ2-1	TRBV20-1	CSAPEVSSYNEQFF
TRBJ1-1	TRBV10-3	CAISESWGNAEAFF
TRBJ1-1	TRBV6-6	CATSDLSVNTEAFF
TRBJ1-4	TRBV28	CASSFPHLHEKLFF
TRBJ2-7	TRBV14	CASSQDTGLAGLNEQYF
TRBJ2-4	TRBV5-1	CASSLDREYIQYF
TRBJ2-1	TRBV9	CASSVRPQLSGRIVNEQFF
TRBJ2-7	TRBV5-4	CASSPRTGPGEQYF
TRBJ2-6	TRBV12-3/TRBV12-4	CASSLRGMANVLTF
TRBJ2-1	TRBV20-1	CSASKGGDYYNEQFF
TRBJ2-1	TRBV19	CASSPRSTGLSYNEQFF
TRBJ2-7	TRBV29-1	CSVGGWGSGDYEQYF
TRBJ2-2	TRBV4-2	CASSQDPGTSRGDTGELFF
TRBJ2-1	TRBV12-3/TRBV12-4	CATVGARNEQFF
TRBJ1-5	TRBV12-3/TRBV12-4	CASSLGGTDQPQHF
TRBJ2-2	TRBV5-1	CASSLPGELFF
TRBJ2-1	TRBV24-1	CATASGSYNEQFF
TRBJ1-3	TRBV20-1	CSAVDPGQGAGNTIYF
TRBJ1-5	TRBV15	CATSRVSNQPQHF
TRBJ2-7	TRBV20-1	CSALSGRAVSYEQYF
TRBJ2-7	TRBV11-1	CASSLADVYEQYF
TRBJ2-7	TRBV4-1	CASSPTGYEQHF
TRBJ2-1	TRBV4-1	CANPRVGSGPIYNEQFF
TRBJ1-2	TRBV7-2	CASSLAGEYTLYGYTF
TRBJ2-1	TRBV27	CASSFTTGGPYNEQFF
TRBJ2-7	TRBV9	CASSSGLAGPAITYEQYF
TRBJ2-7	TRBV10-3	CATKTGGSINEQYF
TRBJ2-7	TRBV7-2	CASSFWDRLGSEQYF
TRBJ2-3	TRBV5-4	CASSLDGTDTQYF
TRBJ2-5	TRBV20-1	CSAEPGLAGSQETQYF
TRBJ1-5	TRBV12-3/TRBV12-4	CASSFSQEHFYSNQPQHF
TRBJ1-4	TRBV10-3	CAISEGDRDEKLFF
TRBJ1-5	TRBV19	CASSSTTGGDLYSNQPQHF
TRBJ2-1	TRBV7-8	CASSPGMENYNEQFF
TRBJ1-2	TRBV5-6	CASSADRGNYGYTF
TRBJ2-5	TRBV5-1	CASSPTGAGVGETQYF
TRBJ1-1	TRBV7-2	CASSFGGANTEAFF
TRBJ2-1	TRBV9	CASSVAGPPWVQFF
TRBJ1-5	TRBV5-1	CASSFDGFNQPQHF
TRBJ1-6	TRBV10-3	CAISARQGTSSYNSPLHF
TRBJ2-3	TRBV20-1	CSAQEMVDTQYF
TRBJ2-2	TRBV24-1	CATSAGGNTGELFF
TRBJ2-3	TRBV5-1	CASSFGAPLITDTQYF
TRBJ2-5	TRBV24-1	CATSVRQGLKETQYF
TRBJ1-2	TRBV25-1	CASSELVEGSPSNYGYTF
TRBJ2-3	TRBV4-3	CASSQDGSRTDTQYF
TRBJ1-2	TRBV5-1	CASSPLGGGGYTF
TRBJ2-7	TRBV28	CASSTSGDYYEQYF
TRBJ2-2	TRBV6-1	CATKTLASNTGELFF
TRBJ2-1	TRBV28	CASSPFINEQFF
TRBJ2-7	TRBV28	CASRVSGGGYEQYF
TRBJ1-1	TRBV29-1	CSVVEVEWTEAFF
TRBJ2-1	TRBV27	CASSHSGHEQFF